The 29 T cell receptor beta chains reported below all come from one sample, sequenced in a study of OX40 agonist ivuxolimab in advanced cancers. The library was made by the immunoSEQ multiplex PCR assay. TCRdb's version of the immuneACCESS table is confined to in-frame rearrangements and falls short of the full clone set. An unresolved V gene accounts for under half of the shortfall where checked; the remainder is of unknown origin. The sample table holds 45,000 or so clones, of which just over 90% were seen once. Of the sample, 19% falls within the top ten clones. This material consisted of CD4+ or CD8+ T cells sorted from blood, taken in a trial of the OX40 agonist ivuxolimab. The receptors shown here come from an adult with an advanced solid tumor such as melanoma, head and neck, liver or kidney cancer.

V gene TRBV27 combines with J gene TRBJ1-1; D unclear. Germline-derived CDR1 and CDR2 are MNHEY and SMNVEV (reference sequence). The CDR3 has 10 residues. In nucleotides, the CDR3 is TGTGCTGTCGGGGACACTGAAGCTTTCTTT. It encodes CAVGDTEAFF.

The chain employs TRBV6-1 and TRBJ2-5; 12 bases fit TRBD1. CDR1 and CDR2 from the germline V gene are MNHNS and SASEGT. The V and J ends lost 0 bases and 1 base, in that order; junction bases with no gene match: 6. The CDR3 contains 18 residues. The CDR3 here is CASSEALPGQGAQETQYF. The CDR3 DNA follows: TGTGCCAGCAGTGAAGCGCTTCCGGGACAGGGGGCCCAAGAGACCCAGTACTTC.

This chain joins TRBV27 and TRBJ2-7; 8 nucleotides agree with TRBD2. Germline CDR1 and CDR2: MNHEY and SMNVEV (reference sequence). Trimming cost V 5 bases and J 7 bases; bases outside gene matches: 10. The CDR3 totals 14 residues. The CDR3 DNA reads as TGTGCCAGCAGTCGACCCGGACTAGCCGGAGAGCAGTACTTC. The encoded protein is CASSRPGLAGEQYF.

The J gene is TRBJ1-1, the V gene TRBV4-1; TRBD1 might be the D (5 bases). The V gene's germline CDR1 is MGHRA and CDR2 YSYEKL. The CDR3 length is 15 residues. V lost 3 bases, J lost 4 bases, and 15 bases lay in between. CDR3 coding DNA: TGCGCCAGCAGCCATGAGGGGCAATCCCCCACTGAAGCTTTCTTT. It specifies CASSHEGQSPTEAFF.

The chain couples TRBV9 to TRBJ2-7; no definite D call. The length of the CDR3 is 13 residues. Trimming removed 2 bases from V and 3 bases from J, with 9 bases in between. CDR1 SGDLS and CDR2 YYNGEE come from the germline V gene. The CDR3 here is CASSVLRNYEQYF. The CDR3 nucleotides read TGTGCCAGCAGCGTTTTACGGAACTACGAGCAGTACTTC.

CDR3 sequence (DNA): TGTGCCAGCAGTGCCGCCTCCTACGAGCAGTACTTC. This encodes CASSAASYEQYF. The chain combines TRBV2 with TRBJ2-7; no reliable D call. The length of the CDR3 is 12 residues. The V gene's germline CDR1 is SNHLY and CDR2 FYNNEI. V dropped 4 bases and J dropped 0 bases, with 4 bases sitting between them.

This chain uses TRBV18 with TRBJ2-4; 7 bases are shared with TRBD1. Germline CDR1 KGHSH, CDR2 LQKENI. There are 15 residues in the CDR3. After removal of 4 bases from V and 3 bases from J, the junction contained 6 bases not matched to a gene. The CDR3 reads CASSLPQGSKNIQYF. The CDR3 region has the DNA TGTGCCAGCTCACTACCACAGGGGAGCAAAAACATTCAGTACTTC.

The chain has TRBV7-3 and TRBJ1-1, with a weak D call TRBD1 (5 bases). There are 14 residues in the CDR3. The germline V and J ends were trimmed by 6 bases and 0 bases, with 11 bases remaining between them. Germline values: CDR1 SGHTA, CDR2 FQGTGA. The CDR3 sequence is CASRLDSMNTEAFF. CDR3 bases: TGTGCCAGCAGACTAGACAGCATGAACACTGAAGCTTTCTTT.

The chain recombines TRBV7-9 with TRBJ1-2; D gene ambiguous. The CDR3 runs 14 residues. Germline values: CDR1 SEHNR, CDR2 FQNEAQ (reference sequence). V lost 2 bases and J lost 6, with 13 bases in between. The CDR3 spells CASSLPPTHHGYTF. CDR3 nucleotide sequence: TGTGCCAGCAGCTTACCTCCGACCCATCATGGCTACACCTTC.

The chain joins TRBV6-5 to TRBJ2-7; 9 bases map to TRBD1. Germline assignment: CDR1 MNHEY and CDR2 SVGAGI. CDR3 length: 14 residues. Trimming at V came to 6 bases and at J to 4 bases, leaving 7 bases not matched to a gene. CDR3 nucleotides: TGTGCCAGCAGCCCGACAGGGGGAGGATACGAGCAGTACTTC. Its translation is CASSPTGGGYEQYF.

The chain carries TRBV6-1 and TRBJ2-1; D may correspond to TRBD1 or TRBD2 (6 bases each). This CDR3 has 14 amino acids. Germline CDR1 and CDR2: MNHNS and SASEGT. Trimming pared 7 bases from V and 4 bases from J, leaving 14 bases between. DNA for the CDR3: TGTGCCAGCAACCGGGGGCCCTTGTACAATGAGCAGTTCTTC. Encoded protein: CASNRGPLYNEQFF.

This clone was recorded a few times. The chain links TRBV28 to TRBJ1-1; D might be TRBD1 (5 bases). The CDR3 sequence is 14 residues long. Between the trimmed V and J ends, which lost 4 bases and 5 bases, there was a span of 14 bases. CDR1 MDHEN and CDR2 SYDVKM come from the germline V gene. This chain's CDR3 is CASSWRGAGTEAFF. CDR3 sequence (DNA): TGTGCCAGCAGTTGGAGGGGCGCCGGGACTGAAGCTTTCTTT.

The rearrangement links TRBV28 to TRBJ2-5; D perhaps matches TRBD1 (5 bases). Per germline, CDR1 MDHEN and CDR2 SYDVKM. The CDR3 consists of 14 residues. V gave up 6 bases and J gave up 5 bases, with 16 bases separating them. CDR3 protein: CASRPTGPRETQYF. DNA for the CDR3: TGTGCCAGCAGGCCCACAGGTCCAAGGGAGACCCAGTACTTC.

The chain couples TRBV4-1 to TRBJ2-7; weak D call: TRBD2 (7 bases). Germline V gives CDR1 MGHRA, CDR2 YSYEKL. Deletions cut 0 bases from V and 5 bases from J, with 17 bases between. The CDR3 contains 16 residues. Here the CDR3 DNA reads TGCGCCAGCAGCCAAGAGAGGGGGGGCAGGGCCCACGAGCAGTACTTC. Amino acid sequence: CASSQERGGRAHEQYF.

The V and J genes are TRBV2 and TRBJ2-1, with TRBD1 identical over 8 bases. The CDR3 runs 15 residues. Trimming removed 1 base from V and 9 bases from J; junction bases left unmatched: 8. Germline V CDR1 and CDR2: SNHLY, FYNNEI. The CDR3 coding sequence is TGTGCCAGCAGTGAAGAACAGGGGGGTGGAAGTGAGCAGTTCTTC. It specifies CASSEEQGGGSEQFF.

This chain connects TRBV6-5 to TRBJ2-5; weak D call: TRBD2 (6 bases). The V gene's germline CDR1 is MNHEY and CDR2 SVGAGI. V shed 4 bases and J shed 5 bases, with 17 bases lying between them. The CDR3 consists of 15 residues. CDR3 amino acids: CASSSHPGSWETQYF. CDR3 in DNA: TGTGCCAGCAGTTCCCACCCCGGGAGTTGGGAGACCCAGTACTTC.

This clone has just one count. The chain uses TRBV19 and TRBJ1-5; the D gene is possibly TRBD1 (6 bases). Deletions cut 6 bases from V and 1 base from J, with 10 bases between. This CDR3 is 14 amino acids long. In germline, CDR1 is LNHDA, CDR2 SQIVND (reference sequence). The CDR3 sequence is CASSPGGSNQPQHF. The CDR3, as DNA: TGTGCCAGTAGCCCCGGGGGCAGCAATCAGCCCCAGCATTTT.

The rearrangement links TRBV5-1 to TRBJ2-3; D uncertain. Germline-derived CDR1 and CDR2 are SGHRS and YFSETQ. V was cut by 0 bases and J by 5 bases, with 7 bases left in between. This CDR3 region has 13 residues. The CDR3 sequence is CASSLVSEDTQYF. For the CDR3, the DNA is TGCGCCAGCAGCTTGGTGTCGGAAGATACGCAGTATTTT.

This clone was seen a few times. The chain joins TRBV2 to TRBJ2-7; D is possibly TRBD2 (7 bases). CDR3 length equals 12 residues. Germline CDR1 and CDR2: SNHLY and FYNNEI. Trimming removed 7 bases from V and 4 bases from J, with 11 bases in between. The DNA of the CDR3 is TGTGCCAGCACAGGGGAGGGTTACGAGCAGTACTTC. As protein: CASTGEGYEQYF.

The V and J genes are TRBV7-6 and TRBJ2-3, with 7 bases matching TRBD2. Germline assignment: CDR1 SGHVS and CDR2 FNYEAQ. The CDR3 has 14 residues. J gave up 6 bases and V 0 bases, and 3 bases lay outside the gene matches. The CDR3 is CASSLAGGVDTQYF. CDR3 sequence (DNA): TGTGCCAGCAGCTTAGCGGGGGGGGTCGATACGCAGTATTTT.

This clone was seen just once. The gene calls are TRBV5-6 and TRBJ2-6; 10 bases are shared with TRBD2. Germline CDR1 and CDR2: SGHDT and YYEEEE. The CDR3 is 14 amino acids. V gave up 2 bases and J gave up 9 bases; unmatched junction bases: 2. This chain's CDR3 is CASSFLAGVNVLTF. The CDR3 DNA is TGTGCCAGCAGCTTTCTAGCGGGAGTCAACGTCCTGACTTTC.

CDR3 sequence: CASSIVAGQETQYF. In DNA form, the CDR3 reads TGTGCCAGTAGTATCGTCGCAGGCCAAGAGACCCAGTACTTC. The chain uses TRBV19 and TRBJ2-5, with D unresolved. The V end was cut by 3 bases, the J end by 1 base, with 9 bases between. The germline CDR1 and CDR2 sequences are LNHDA and SQIVND (reference sequence). The CDR3 runs 14 residues. The full variable domain, its missing parts supplied by reference TRBV19 and TRBJ2-5, is DGGITQSPKYLFRKEGQNVTLSCEQNLNHDAMYWYRQDPGQGLRLIYYSQIVNDFQKGDIAEGYSVSREKKESFPLTVTSAQKNPTAFYLCASSIVAGQETQYFGPGTRLLVL.

The V and J genes are TRBV19 and TRBJ2-7; D remains ambiguous. The V gene lost 3 bases and the J gene lost 3 bases, with 12 bases spanning the gap. Germline lookup yields CDR1 LNHDA and CDR2 SQIVND (reference sequence). This CDR3 is 14 amino acids long. DNA for the CDR3: TGTGCCAGTAGTATGTACGGCACAGTCTACGAGCAGTACTTC. Protein sequence: CASSMYGTVYEQYF. The variable domain in full, completed from reference TRBV19 and TRBJ2-7, reads DGGITQSPKYLFRKEGQNVTLSCEQNLNHDAMYWYRQDPGQGLRLIYYSQIVNDFQKGDIAEGYSVSREKKESFPLTVTSAQKNPTAFYLCASSMYGTVYEQYFGPGTRLTVT.

This chain connects TRBV14 to TRBJ1-2; D not certain. Germline loops: CDR1 SGHDN, CDR2 FVKESK. V shed 3 bases and J shed 2 bases, with 13 bases lying between them. The CDR3 runs 15 residues. The CDR3 here is CASSHGPLLNYGYTF. For the CDR3, the DNA is TGTGCCAGCAGCCACGGACCTCTCCTCAACTATGGCTACACCTTC. Full variable domain (remainder filled in from reference TRBV14 and TRBJ1-2): EAGVTQFPSHSVIEKGQTVTLRCDPISGHDNLYWYRRVMGKEIKFLLHFVKESKQDESGMPNNRFLAERTGGTYSTLKVQPAELEDSGVYFCASSHGPLLNYGYTFGSGTRLTVV.

V is TRBV27 and J is TRBJ1-2, with TRBD1 matching 7 bases. The CDR3 has 15 amino acids. Trimming removed 5 bases from V and 4 bases from J; junction bases left unmatched: 10. Germline-derived CDR1 and CDR2 are MNHEY and SMNVEV (reference sequence). CDR3 nucleotides: TGTGCCAGCAGTACCAGGACAGGCCCCTTCTATGGCTACACCTTC. Protein: CASSTRTGPFYGYTF.

The V call is TRBV25-1, the J call TRBJ1-1; no reliable D call. This CDR3 is built from 13 residues. Trimming stripped 2 bases from V and 11 bases from J, with 15 bases between. Germline loops: CDR1 MGHDK, CDR2 SYGVNS. CDR3: CASSELGFTGAFF. The DNA of the CDR3 is TGTGCCAGCAGTGAACTCGGCTTCACGGGCGCTTTCTTT.

The rearrangement links TRBV28 to TRBJ1-2; D is possibly TRBD1 (5 bases). With 5 bases removed from V and 2 bases from J, the gap between germline ends came to 15 bases. The CDR3 is made up of 15 amino acids. Germline CDR1 reads MDHEN; CDR2 reads SYDVKM. The CDR3 sequence: CASSPPGSLNYGYTF. CDR3 bases: TGTGCCAGCAGTCCGCCAGGGTCGTTAAACTATGGCTACACCTTC.

The rearrangement uses TRBV29-1 and TRBJ1-2; 7 positions match TRBD1. V shed 6 bases, J shed 5 bases, and the junction held 12 bases outside the gene matches. Germline V lookup: CDR1 SQVTM, CDR2 ANQGSEA. This CDR3 is built from 14 residues. This chain's CDR3 is CSVTQGGAGYGYTF. DNA for the CDR3: TGCAGCGTAACCCAAGGGGGCGCGGGGTATGGCTACACCTTC.

The rearrangement links TRBV28 to TRBJ2-3; TRBD2 aligns across 9 bases. The CDR3 contains 15 residues. J gave up 0 bases and V 5 bases, and 3 bases lay outside the gene matches. CDR1 and CDR2 from the germline V gene are MDHEN and SYDVKM. In nucleotides, the CDR3 is TGTGCCAGCAGTGGGCTAGCGGGAAGCACAGATACGCAGTATTTT. This encodes CASSGLAGSTDTQYF. The variable domain in full, completed from reference TRBV28 and TRBJ2-3, reads DVKVTQSSRYLVKRTGEKVFLECVQDMDHENMFWYRQDPGLGLRLIYFSYDVKMKEKGDIPEGYSVSREKKERFSLILESASTNQTSMYLCASSGLAGSTDTQYFGPGTRLTVL.